The rows below give T cell receptor beta chains drawn from one sample of a study of shared clonotypes between healthy human individuals. Some clones are missing from TCRdb's copy, which holds only in-frame ones; the method was immunoSEQ multiplex PCR. The data show around 330,000 clones, 74% seen once. The specimen sequenced was memory CD4+ T cells sorted from blood. These receptors were collected from a young man in good health. Both conserved end residues are part of each CDR3. D genes are given only for firm matches. Rows may omit the clone size; those that give it use once, few, many or a size class.

clone_size	v_call	j_call	d_call	cdr3_nt	cdr3_aa
-	TRBV5-1	TRBJ1-3	-	TGCGCCAGCAGCTTGGAGGGCCGAGGAAACACCATATATTTT	CASSLEGRGNTIYF
few	TRBV29-1	TRBJ1-2	-	TGCAGCGTTGGGGGGGCGACTAACTATGGCTACACCTTC	CSVGGATNYGYTF
medium-sized	TRBV14	TRBJ2-4	-	TGTGCCAGCAGCCAAGGGGCCGCGGGCGGTGGTAACATTCAGTACTTC	CASSQGAAGGGNIQYF
-	TRBV5-1	TRBJ1-5	TRBD1	TGCGCCAGCAGCGTGGGTACAGGGGTGCAGCCCCAGCATTTT	CASSVGTGVQPQHF
-	TRBV19	TRBJ1-5	-	TGTGCCAGTAGTATGATTGGGGGGAATCAGCCCCAGCATTTT	CASSMIGGNQPQHF
-	TRBV11-2	TRBJ2-7	-	TGTGCCAGCAGCCCCCAGCCCGGGGGCCACGAGCAGTACTTC	CASSPQPGGHEQYF
-	TRBV9	TRBJ2-5	-	TGTGCCAGCAGCCCCCGGGGGGAGACCCAGTACTTC	CASSPRGETQYF
-	TRBV6-5	TRBJ2-7	TRBD1	TGTGCCAGCAGTTACAGTCAGGGGGTAGCCTACGAGCAGTACTTC	CASSYSQGVAYEQYF
-	TRBV28	TRBJ2-7	TRBD2	TGTGCCAGCATAACCGGGACTAGCTCCTACGAGCAGTACTTC	CASITGTSSYEQYF
many	TRBV2	TRBJ2-5	-	TGTGCCAGCAGTCTCCTTACAGGGCAGGAGACCCAGTACTTC	CASSLLTGQETQYF
-	TRBV7-9	TRBJ2-1	TRBD2	TGTGCCAGCAGCACCGGACTAGGGTCTTTCAGCTCCTACAATGAGCAGTTCTTC	CASSTGLGSFSSYNEQFF
-	TRBV2	TRBJ2-1	TRBD1	TGTGCCAGCAGTCAAGACAGGGGTTCGGCTGAGCAGTTCTTC	CASSQDRGSAEQFF
few	TRBV4-3	TRBJ2-3	-	TGCGCCAGCAGCCAAGGGTTCGGAGGACAAGGAAGAGATACGCAGTATTTT	CASSQGFGGQGRDTQYF
-	TRBV2	TRBJ2-1	TRBD2	TGTGCCGGAGGACTAGCGGGAGGGTATAGTGAGCAGTTCTTC	CAGGLAGGYSEQFF
-	TRBV4-2	TRBJ2-5	TRBD2	TGTGCCAGCAGCCAAGACGGACTAGCGGGAGGCCAGGAGACCCAGTACTTC	CASSQDGLAGGQETQYF
-	TRBV6-1	TRBJ2-5	TRBD2	TGTGCCAGCAGTAATAGCGGGAGGGCCGGAGGCCAGTACTTC	CASSNSGRAGGQYF
-	TRBV11-2	TRBJ2-3	-	TGTGCCAGCAGCCGCCAGAGAGGGGGGGGGACAGATACGCAGTATTTT	CASSRQRGGGTDTQYF
-	TRBV7-6	TRBJ2-2	-	TGTGCCAGCAGCTTGGGACCCGGGAGCACCGGGGAGCTGTTTTTT	CASSLGPGSTGELFF
few	TRBV30	TRBJ2-3	TRBD2	TGTGCCTGGACGACCGGGACTAGCGGGCTCACAGATACGCAGTATTTT	CAWTTGTSGLTDTQYF
-	TRBV2	TRBJ2-5	TRBD1	TGTGCCAGCAGTACAGGGGGTCGTAAGGAGACCCAGTACTTC	CASSTGGRKETQYF
-	TRBV30	TRBJ1-5	-	TGTGCCTGGGCCACTACGGGCAATCAGCCCCAGCATTTT	CAWATTGNQPQHF
-	TRBV19	TRBJ2-7	-	TGTGCCAGTAACAGGGGGGGCCTGTACGAGCAGTACTTC	CASNRGGLYEQYF
-	TRBV5-6	TRBJ1-2	-	TGTGCCAGCAGCCAACAGGGTCGTGGCTACACCTTC	CASSQQGRGYTF
-	TRBV7-2	TRBJ2-6	-	TGTGCCAGCAGCTTAGCATCCCGGACCGGGACCAGCCCTTCTGGGGCCAACGTCCTGACTTTC	CASSLASRTGTSPSGANVLTF
-	TRBV19	TRBJ1-2	-	TGTGCCAGTAGTATAGGGGCTAACTATGGCTACACCTTC	CASSIGANYGYTF
-	TRBV7-9	TRBJ2-3	-	TGTGCCAGCAGCTTAAGCGGAGCCACAGATACGCAGTATTTT	CASSLSGATDTQYF
-	TRBV28	TRBJ2-1	-	TGTGCCAGCAGTTATGCGGGGCCCTCCTACAATGAGCAGTTCTTC	CASSYAGPSYNEQFF
-	TRBV2	TRBJ2-7	-	TGTGCCAGCACCCGAGAGGGTTCTGAGCAGTACTTC	CASTREGSEQYF
-	TRBV9	TRBJ2-1	-	TGTGCCAGCAGCGTAGCCCACAAGAATGAGCAGTTCTTC	CASSVAHKNEQFF
-	TRBV28	TRBJ2-5	-	TGTGCCAGCAGTCCCAGGGGTGAGAACCAAGAGACCCAGTACTTC	CASSPRGENQETQYF
-	TRBV7-9	TRBJ2-7	TRBD1	TGTGCCAGCAGCTTAAGCGCGACAGGGACCTACGAGCAGTACTTC	CASSLSATGTYEQYF
few	TRBV5-1	TRBJ2-1	-	TGCGCCAGCACACAAGAAGATTCCTACAATGAGCAGTTCTTC	CASTQEDSYNEQFF
-	TRBV28	TRBJ2-4	-	TGTGCCAGCATGCGGCACTCTACGGACATTCAGTACTTC	CASMRHSTDIQYF
-	TRBV18	TRBJ2-1	TRBD2	TGTGCCAGCTCACCATTGACTAGCGGGGGATACAATGAGCAGTTCTTC	CASSPLTSGGYNEQFF
few	TRBV10-2	TRBJ2-5	-	TGCGCCAGCAGTGAGAGGGCACAGAAAGAGACCCAGTACTTC	CASSERAQKETQYF
-	TRBV14	TRBJ1-1	-	TGTGCCAGCAGCCCCGGGAAGGGGCCGAACACTGAAGCTTTCTTT	CASSPGKGPNTEAFF
few	TRBV29-1	TRBJ2-5	-	TGCAGCGCCGGGACTGTCCAAGAGACCCAGTACTTC	CSAGTVQETQYF
-	TRBV10-3	TRBJ2-1	-	TGTGCCATCAGTGAACGGGATCGCTCCTACAATGAGCAGTTCTTC	CAISERDRSYNEQFF